Below, 20 T cell receptor beta chains from the same sample are listed, as sequenced in a study of CD8+CD57+ T cells in acquired aplastic anemia. Profiles of TCR beta VDJ and CDR3 were generated from a genomic DNA template. TCRdb passed the reads through MiXCR, listing each CDR3 protein once. The profile shows some 120,000 distinct CDR3 sequences, around 48% of them singletons. Sequencing used sorted CD4+, CD8+, or CD8+CD57+ T cells (not recorded which) from PBMCs. Receptors originate from a human donor in good health, serving as a control.

On this clonotype: A read error may produce the germline difference seen at one junction end. The rearrangement uses TRBV12-3 or TRBV12-4 and TRBJ2-1, with D unclear. The length of the CDR3 is 15 residues. For the CDR3, the DNA is TGTGCCAGCAGCCCTGAAGTCCTTGACTCTAATGGGCAGTTCTTC. Residues: CASSPEVLDSNGQFF.

As to this clonotype: This may stem from a read error, because a much larger clone lies one nucleotide away. This sequence joins TRBV12-3 or TRBV12-4 and TRBJ1-5, with D tentatively TRBD1 (6 bases). The CDR3 sequence is 14 residues long. Trimming pared 5 bases from V and 5 bases from J, leaving 13 bases between. Written as DNA, the CDR3 is TGTGCCAGCAGTACCCGGACAGATCATCAGCCCCAGCATTTT. Amino acid sequence: CASSTRTDHQPQHF.

This clonotype was picked up many times. The gene calls are TRBV7-2 and TRBJ2-2; D not resolved. The CDR3 runs to 14 residues. Trimming removed 0 bases at V and 0 bases at J, with 2 bases between. The germline V gene has CDR1 SGHTA and CDR2 FQGNSA. This chain's CDR3 is CASSLAANTGELFF. Written as DNA, the CDR3 is TGTGCCAGCAGCTTAGCCGCGAACACCGGGGAGCTGTTTTTT.

V is TRBV12-3 or TRBV12-4 and J is TRBJ1-2; maybe TRBD1 (6 bases). The V and J ends lost 6 bases and 10 bases respectively, with 18 bases between them. This CDR3 is built from 13 residues. The CDR3 is CASSQGKGGPYTF. CDR3 coding DNA: TGTGCCAGCAGCCAGGGGAAGGGGGGCCCCTACACCTTC.

This clonotype occurred many times. J is TRBJ2-7 and V is TRBV19, with 7 bases matching TRBD1. The J segment lost 0 bases and the V segment lost 2 bases, leaving 7 bases of the junction unmatched. Germline-derived CDR1 and CDR2 are LNHDA and SQIVND (reference sequence). The CDR3 has 16 amino acids. The CDR3: CASSIIWTGASYEQYF. The CDR3 bases are TGTGCCAGTAGTATAATATGGACAGGAGCCTCCTACGAGCAGTACTTC.

This clonotype has ten or more counts. The genes are TRBV7-2 and TRBJ2-5; D perhaps matches TRBD1 (6 bases). The CDR3 is 15 amino acids. Trimming cost V 3 bases and J 2 bases, with 13 bases left between them. Germline-derived CDR1 and CDR2 are SGHTA and FQGNSA. The CDR3 sequence is CASSFSLGAQETQYF. The CDR3 DNA sequence: TGTGCCAGCAGCTTCTCCCTGGGGGCACAAGAGACCCAGTACTTC.

The chain joins TRBV18 to TRBJ2-5; D not certain. This CDR3 is built from 13 residues. Germline lookup yields CDR1 KGHSH and CDR2 LQKENI. V was shortened by 2 bases and J by 2 bases, with 6 bases between the two germline ends. As DNA, the CDR3 is TGTGCCAGCTCACCAAGAAGGCAAGAGACCCAGTACTTC. Translated, it gives CASSPRRQETQYF. Full variable domain (missing parts from reference TRBV18 and TRBJ2-5): NAGVMQNPRHLVRRRGQEARLRCSPMKGHSHVYWYRQLPEEGLKFMVYLQKENIIDESGMPKERFSAEFPKEGPSILRIQQVVRGDSAAYFCASSPRRQETQYFGPGTRLLVL.

The chain combines TRBV2 with TRBJ1-6; no clear D. This CDR3 has 13 amino acids. Germline CDR1 and CDR2: SNHLY and FYNNEI. CDR3 nucleotides: TGTGCGGGTCGCGGAGGCTATAATTCACCCCTCCACTTT. Translated: CAGRGGYNSPLHF.

This chain links TRBV7-8 with TRBJ2-6, with D unclear. V dropped 4 bases and J dropped 3 bases, with 4 bases sitting between them. Looked up from germline, CDR1 is SGHVS and CDR2 is FQNEAQ. There are 13 residues in the CDR3. The CDR3 protein is CASSSSGANVLTF. The CDR3 region has the DNA TGTGCCAGCAGCTCGAGTGGGGCCAACGTCCTGACTTTC.

This clonotype appeared many times. This chain uses TRBV19 with TRBJ2-7, with 11 bases identical to TRBD1. The V segment lost 9 bases and the J segment 3 bases; nucleotides outside the gene matches: 7. Germline loops: CDR1 LNHDA, CDR2 SQIVND (reference sequence). The CDR3 covers 14 residues. The CDR3 sequence is CASKSDRGHYEQYF. The CDR3 DNA is TGTGCCAGCAAATCGGACAGGGGGCACTACGAGCAGTACTTC.

This clonotype was found a few times. Given a much more abundant clone one base away, this may be a read error. The V gene is TRBV7-9, the J gene TRBJ1-5, with D perhaps TRBD1 (5 bases). The CDR3 is 14 residues long. Germline V gene data show CDR1 as SEHNR and CDR2 as FQNEAQ (reference sequence). This chain's CDR3 is CASSLRQKYQSQHF. In nucleotides, the CDR3 is TGTGCCAGCAGCCTTAGACAGAAATATCAGTCCCAGCATTTT.

Remarks on this clonotype: This may stem from a read error, because a much larger clone lies one nucleotide away. The CDR3 loop is CASSMGASYEKLFF. The CDR3 coding sequence is TGTGCCAGTAGTATGGGGGCCTCATATGAAAAACTGTTTTTT. The V gene is TRBV19, the J gene TRBJ1-4, with D possibly being TRBD1 (6 bases). The CDR3 contains 14 residues. Trimming pared 3 bases from V and 6 bases from J, leaving 11 bases between. The V gene's germline CDR1 is LNHDA and CDR2 SQIVND (reference sequence).

This clonotype has a handful of counts. The chain couples TRBV20-1 to TRBJ1-2, with D tentatively TRBD1 (6 bases). With 3 bases removed from V and 0 bases from J, the gap between germline ends came to 14 bases. CDR1 and CDR2 from the germline V gene are DFQATT and SNEGSKA (reference sequence). The CDR3 runs 15 residues. In DNA, the CDR3 is TGCAGTGCTAGGGCCCGGGACACCTCTAACTATGGCTACACCTTC. It encodes CSARARDTSNYGYTF.

This clonotype appeared a few times. This CDR3 reads CASTTQGEWNTGELFF. The DNA of the CDR3 is TGTGCCAGCACCACACAGGGGGAATGGAACACCGGGGAGCTGTTTTTT. This chain links TRBV11-1 with TRBJ2-2; TRBD1 agrees at 8 bases. Trimming at V came to 7 bases and at J to 1 base, leaving 8 bases not matched to a gene. Germline V gene sequence: CDR1 SGHAT, CDR2 FQDESV (reference sequence). The CDR3 covers 16 residues.

The gene calls are TRBV7-3 and TRBJ2-1, with a weak D call TRBD2 (5 bases). In germline, CDR1 is SGHTA, CDR2 FQGTGA. This CDR3 is built from 12 residues. V was clipped by 3 bases and J by 5 bases, with 5 bases between them. The CDR3 is CASSLGDNEQFF. For the CDR3, the DNA is TGTGCCAGCAGCTTGGGAGACAATGAGCAGTTCTTC.

This clonotype was seen ten or more times. V usage is TRBV20-1 and J usage is TRBJ2-4; D is perhaps TRBD1 (6 bases). This CDR3 is built from 14 residues. Germline loops: CDR1 DFQATT, CDR2 SNEGSKA (reference sequence). Trimming took 6 bases from V and 8 from J, leaving 20 bases between them. CDR3 nucleotide sequence: TGCAGTGCCACACCCAACACAGGGTTGGACATTCAGTACTTC. Translation gives CSATPNTGLDIQYF.

This clonotype was seen at least ten times. The genes are TRBV6-5 and TRBJ1-2; a weak D match, TRBD1 (6 bases). The CDR3 consists of 14 residues. Germline CDR1 is MNHEY and CDR2 is SVGAGI. V gave up 2 bases and J gave up 4 bases, with 11 bases separating them. CDR3 coding DNA: TGTGCCAGCAGTTACAACAGGGTCCCCTATGGCTACACCTTC. It translates to CASSYNRVPYGYTF.

The CDR3 sequence: CASSFRSRDRSPLHF. The DNA of the CDR3 is TGTGCCAGCAGCTTTCGGTCCCGGGACAGATCACCCCTCCACTTT. The J gene is TRBJ1-6, the V gene TRBV11-3, with 7 nucleotides matching TRBD1. Germline V gene sequence: CDR1 SGHNT, CDR2 YENEEA. Trimming took 3 bases from V and 10 from J; bases not matched to a gene: 9. CDR3 size: 15 residues. Based on the CDR3 plus reference TRBV11-3 and TRBJ1-6, the full variable domain is EAGVVQSPRYKIIEKKQPVAFWCNPISGHNTLYWYLQNLGQGPELLIRYENEEAVDDSQLPKDRFSAERLKGVDSTLKIQPAELGDSAVYLCASSFRSRDRSPLHFGNGTRLTVT.

In regard to this clonotype: At one of its ends the junction is not consistent with the germline gene, which may arise from a read error. The gene calls are TRBV10-1 and TRBJ2-1, with 14 bases identical to TRBD2. This CDR3 spans 15 amino acids. Germline assignment: CDR1 WNHNN and CDR2 SYGVQD (reference sequence). CDR3 DNA sequence: TGCGCCAGCAGGACTAGCGGGGGGGCCCTTGATGAGCAGTCCTTC. This codes for CASRTSGGALDEQSF.

This clonotype was found many times. V usage is TRBV19 and J usage is TRBJ1-5, with no clear D. Germline CDR1 LNHDA, CDR2 SQIVND (reference sequence). V was cut by 4 bases and J by 3 bases, with 19 bases left in between. The CDR3 spans 17 residues. CDR3 sequence: CASSRSYMGFDNQPQHF. As DNA, the CDR3 is TGTGCCAGTAGTAGATCTTATATGGGTTTCGACAATCAGCCCCAGCATTTT.